Following are 22 T cell receptor beta chains from one sample sequenced in a study of regulatory T cells in long-lasting Graves disease. As to time point: newly diagnosed GD, antithyroid drugs for less than 3 months. RNA isolated from PBMCs was used to make the TCR library. Construction of the TCR beta libraries employed iRepertoire HTBI primers in conjunction with Arm-PCR of CDR3 regions. In TCRdb, the multiplex PCR reads were re-called with MiXCR into one record per CDR3 protein. The data contain 200,000 to 250,000 distinct CDR3 sequences, around a fifth of them singletons. These data were also reused for a study on T cells in Graves' hyperthyroidism and ophthalmopathy.

The source was peripheral blood mononuclear cells (PBMCs), collected at new diagnosis, from a patient treated with antithyroid drugs. Source of these receptors: a woman aged 25 to 39 with Graves disease.

This clonotype was counted ten times or more. The CDR3 DNA follows: TGTGCCATCAGTGGACAGATATACAATGAGCAGTTCTTC. Translating gives CAISGQIYNEQFF. V and J are TRBV10-3 and TRBJ2-1; TRBD1 is a possible D gene (5 bases). There are 13 residues in the CDR3. The germline CDR1 and CDR2 sequences are ENHRY and SYGVKD. Trimming took off 4 bases at V and 4 bases at J, with 8 bases between the two ends.

A word on this clonotype: With a much larger clone just one base away, this may be a read error. This rearrangement joins TRBV4-1 to TRBJ1-1; D possibly corresponds to TRBD1 (5 bases). Germline loops: CDR1 MGHRA, CDR2 YSYEKL. CDR3 length equals 15 residues. V dropped 4 bases and J dropped 2 bases, with 14 bases sitting between them. CDR3 sequence: CASSRGRGRNTEAFF. The CDR3 DNA follows: TGCGCCAGCAGCCGAGGTAGGGGCCGTAACACTGAAGCTTTCTTT.

This clonotype was picked up many times. This chain joins TRBV11-1 and TRBJ2-1; TRBD2 aligns across 9 bases. V lost 5 bases to trimming and J lost 3 bases; unmatched junction nucleotides: 8. Germline lookup yields CDR1 SGHAT and CDR2 FQDESV (reference sequence). This CDR3 spans 16 amino acids. CDR3 DNA: TGTGCCAGCAGCGAGACGACTAGCGGTTACTACAATGAGCAGTTCTTC. Translated: CASSETTSGYYNEQFF. Filled out from reference TRBV11-1 and TRBJ2-1, the complete variable domain reads EAEVAQSPRYKITEKSQAVAFWCDPISGHATLYWYRQILGQGPELLVQFQDESVVDDSQLPKDRFSAERLKGVDSTLKIQPAELGDSAMYLCASSETTSGYYNEQFFGPGTRLTVL.

This clonotype was detected many times. V gene TRBV2 combines with J gene TRBJ1-1; 7 nucleotides line up with TRBD1. V lost 6 bases, J lost 0 bases, and 1 base stayed unmatched. The CDR3 spans 13 residues. The germline V gene has CDR1 SNHLY and CDR2 FYNNEI. The CDR3: CASSRGMNTEAFF. CDR3 DNA: TGTGCCAGCAGCAGGGGGATGAACACTGAAGCTTTCTTT.

The chain has TRBV27 and TRBJ2-1; 8 nucleotides match TRBD1. Looked up from germline, CDR1 is MNHEY and CDR2 is SMNVEV (reference sequence). V gave up 6 bases and J gave up 0 bases; unmatched junction bases: 4. This CDR3 contains 15 residues. The CDR3 DNA sequence: TGTGCCAGCAGCACAGGGGGTAGCTCCTACAATGAGCAGTTCTTC. Amino acids: CASSTGGSSYNEQFF.

The chain couples TRBV12-3 or TRBV12-4 to TRBJ2-1; possible D gene TRBD2, 5 bases. CDR3 length equals 14 residues. V lost 5 bases to trimming and J lost 5 bases, with 13 bases between them. The CDR3: CASSQEDRNNEQFF. DNA for the CDR3: TGTGCCAGCAGTCAGGAGGACCGTAACAATGAGCAGTTCTTC.

This clonotype appeared a single time. A much larger clone differs by one base, so this may be a read error. J is TRBJ2-1 and V is TRBV3-1; 7 nucleotides match TRBD2. CDR1 is LGHDT, CDR2 YNNKEL, per germline (reference sequence). The CDR3 is 15 residues long. The ends lost 1 base at V and 8 bases at J; junction bases unmatched: 8. DNA of the CDR3: TGTGCCAGCAGCCAAGCCCCGGGAGGTTACGATGAGCAGTTCTTC. It specifies CASSQAPGGYDEQFF.

This clonotype was recorded many times. The rearrangement joins TRBV5-5 to TRBJ2-2; 8 bases fit TRBD1. The germline V gene has CDR1 SGHKS and CDR2 YYEKEE (reference sequence). Trimming took 4 bases from V and 6 from J; bases not matched to a gene: 5. CDR3 length: 14 amino acids. The CDR3 loop is CASSGQGTAGELFF. The CDR3 DNA is TGTGCCAGCAGCGGACAGGGAACCGCCGGGGAGCTGTTTTTT.

As regards this clonotype: A far larger clone differs by one base, so this is likely a read error. This sequence joins TRBV13 and TRBJ2-1; possibly TRBD1 for D (5 bases). This CDR3 comprises 14 residues. Germline V lookup: CDR1 PRHDT, CDR2 FYEKMQ (reference sequence). The CDR3 nucleotides read TGCGCCAGCAGCTTGGCCAGGGCCTACAATGAGCAGTTCTTC. It is translated as CASSLARAYNEQFF.

This chain uses TRBV6-2 or TRBV6-3 with TRBJ1-2; D remains unclear. V gave up 2 bases and J gave up 13 bases, with 11 bases separating them. The CDR3 is made up of 11 amino acids. Germline V lookup: CDR1 MNHEY, CDR2 SVGEGT. CDR3 in amino acids: CASSYGGMATF. The CDR3 DNA follows: TGTGCCAGCAGTTACGGCGGCATGGCCACCTTC.

A note on this clonotype: A read error is likely, as this CDR3 ends without the conserved phenylalanine or tryptophan. Because the CDR3's place on the DNA is in doubt, the DNA is left out and the CDR3 is given as listed by TCRdb. The chain employs TRBV28 and TRBJ1-1; the tabulated D call, TRBD1, remains unverified against the DNA. 8 amino acids form the CDR3, both terminal residues included. Germline V gene lookup returns CDR1 MDHEN and CDR2 SYDVKM. CDR3 region: CASNPLWG.

Many counts were recorded for this clonotype. This chain joins TRBV15 and TRBJ2-7, with D perhaps matching TRBD2 (6 bases). The CDR3 covers 15 residues. Germline V CDR1 and CDR2: LNHNV, YYDKDF (reference sequence). Trimming left V 0 bases short and J 4 bases short, with 13 bases between. CDR3 in DNA: TGTGCCACCAGCAGAGATGCGCAGGGAGGTTACGAGCAGTACTTC. It yields the protein CATSRDAQGGYEQYF.

The chain has TRBV7-9 and TRBJ1-6; 8 nucleotides align to TRBD1. This CDR3 is built from 14 residues. Looked up from germline, CDR1 is SEHNR and CDR2 is FQNEAQ (reference sequence). Germline trimming cut 5 bases from V and 10 bases from J; bases unmatched to any gene: 7. The CDR3 DNA reads TGTGCCAGCAGCGCGGGACAGGCTGGATCACCCCTCCACTTT. The encoded protein is CASSAGQAGSPLHF.

In this sample, this clonotype turned up many times. The rearrangement uses TRBV2 and TRBJ1-6; D ambiguous. This CDR3 is 13 amino acids long. CDR1 and CDR2 (germline): SNHLY, FYNNEI. Trimming shortened V by 5 bases and J by 10 bases, and 12 bases separated the two germline ends. The CDR3 coding sequence is TGTGCCAGCAGTCCCCCGAGGTCCTCACCCCTCCACTTT. Translated, it gives CASSPPRSSPLHF. The whole variable domain, remainder taken from reference TRBV2 and TRBJ1-6, is EPEVTQTPSHQVTQMGQEVILRCVPISNHLYFYWYRQILGQKVEFLVSFYNNEISEKSEIFDDQFSVERPDGSNFTLKIRSTKLEDSAMYFCASSPPRSSPLHFGNGTRLTVT.

This chain connects TRBV5-5 to TRBJ2-1; 14 bases agree with TRBD2. V dropped 4 bases and J dropped 3; count of bases not matched to a gene: 6. The CDR3 has 17 amino acids. Per germline, CDR1 SGHKS and CDR2 YYEKEE (reference sequence). CDR3 DNA: TGTGCCAGCAGCCAGACTAGCGGGAGGGGGATCTACAATGAGCAGTTCTTC. Translating it yields CASSQTSGRGIYNEQFF.

There are a few counts of this clonotype. The chain joins TRBV15 to TRBJ1-5, with unresolved D. The CDR3 runs 15 residues. Germline V gene sequence: CDR1 LNHNV, CDR2 YYDKDF (reference sequence). Trimming took 0 bases from V and 6 from J, leaving 12 bases between them. The CDR3 loop is CATSRDREQRQPQHF. Here the CDR3 DNA reads TGTGCCACCAGCAGAGATCGGGAACAGCGTCAGCCCCAGCATTTT.

The chain is built from TRBV4-1 and TRBJ1-3; 8 bases are a match to TRBD1. The CDR3 loop spans 15 amino acids. Germline V lookup: CDR1 MGHRA, CDR2 YSYEKL. With 2 bases clipped from V and 5 bases from J, the junction kept 5 bases outside the gene matches. The CDR3 sequence is CASSQPRTGRNTIYF. CDR3 sequence (DNA): TGCGCCAGCAGCCAACCGAGGACAGGGAGAAACACCATATATTTT.

This clonotype occurred many times. The chain carries TRBV14 and TRBJ1-4; no reliable D call. V was pared by 0 bases and J by 5 bases, with 10 bases between. CDR3 length: 15 residues. In germline, CDR1 is SGHDN, CDR2 FVKESK. CDR3 loop: CASSQDQRRNEKLFF. CDR3 nucleotides: TGTGCCAGCAGCCAAGATCAGCGAAGGAATGAAAAACTGTTTTTT. Complete variable domain (other parts from reference TRBV14 and TRBJ1-4): EAGVTQFPSHSVIEKGQTVTLRCDPISGHDNLYWYRRVMGKEIKFLLHFVKESKQDESGMPNNRFLAERTGGTYSTLKVQPAELEDSGVYFCASSQDQRRNEKLFFGSGTQLSVL.

This clonotype occurred many times. The rearrangement joins TRBV2 to TRBJ1-2, with D unclear. The CDR3 contains 13 residues. V lost 5 bases and J 0 bases, leaving 7 bases between the germline ends. Germline lookup yields CDR1 SNHLY and CDR2 FYNNEI. The CDR3 loop is CASSSNSNYGYTF. CDR3 nucleotide sequence: TGTGCCAGCAGTTCTAATTCTAACTATGGCTACACCTTC.

This clonotype was recorded many times. J is TRBJ2-7 and V is TRBV11-1; 13 bases fit TRBD2. Losses at the gene ends were 5 bases for V and 5 bases for J; bases not matched to a gene: 6. CDR1 and CDR2 (germline): SGHAT, FQDESV (reference sequence). This CDR3 spans 15 amino acids. This CDR3 reads CASSLGLAGLNEQYF. DNA for the CDR3: TGTGCCAGCAGCCTGGGACTAGCGGGATTGAACGAGCAGTACTTC.

There are many counts of this clonotype. The V gene is TRBV19, the J gene TRBJ1-1; tentative D call: TRBD1 (5 bases). The CDR3 has 15 amino acids. V was cut by 5 bases and J by 3 bases, with 16 bases left in between. Germline V gene sequence: CDR1 LNHDA, CDR2 SQIVND (reference sequence). The CDR3 DNA follows: TGTGCCAGTAGTGTCTGGACGCGACAGTACACTGAAGCTTTCTTT. Its protein product is CASSVWTRQYTEAFF.

This clonotype has a handful of counts. The J gene is TRBJ2-5, the V gene TRBV25-1; TRBD1 might be the D (5 bases). Germline V lookup: CDR1 MGHDK, CDR2 SYGVNS. V gave up 4 bases and J gave up 5 bases, with 14 bases separating them. This CDR3 has 14 residues. The CDR3 loop is CASSASRAKETQYF. The CDR3 DNA follows: TGTGCCAGCAGTGCCTCCAGGGCAAAGGAGACCCAGTACTTC.